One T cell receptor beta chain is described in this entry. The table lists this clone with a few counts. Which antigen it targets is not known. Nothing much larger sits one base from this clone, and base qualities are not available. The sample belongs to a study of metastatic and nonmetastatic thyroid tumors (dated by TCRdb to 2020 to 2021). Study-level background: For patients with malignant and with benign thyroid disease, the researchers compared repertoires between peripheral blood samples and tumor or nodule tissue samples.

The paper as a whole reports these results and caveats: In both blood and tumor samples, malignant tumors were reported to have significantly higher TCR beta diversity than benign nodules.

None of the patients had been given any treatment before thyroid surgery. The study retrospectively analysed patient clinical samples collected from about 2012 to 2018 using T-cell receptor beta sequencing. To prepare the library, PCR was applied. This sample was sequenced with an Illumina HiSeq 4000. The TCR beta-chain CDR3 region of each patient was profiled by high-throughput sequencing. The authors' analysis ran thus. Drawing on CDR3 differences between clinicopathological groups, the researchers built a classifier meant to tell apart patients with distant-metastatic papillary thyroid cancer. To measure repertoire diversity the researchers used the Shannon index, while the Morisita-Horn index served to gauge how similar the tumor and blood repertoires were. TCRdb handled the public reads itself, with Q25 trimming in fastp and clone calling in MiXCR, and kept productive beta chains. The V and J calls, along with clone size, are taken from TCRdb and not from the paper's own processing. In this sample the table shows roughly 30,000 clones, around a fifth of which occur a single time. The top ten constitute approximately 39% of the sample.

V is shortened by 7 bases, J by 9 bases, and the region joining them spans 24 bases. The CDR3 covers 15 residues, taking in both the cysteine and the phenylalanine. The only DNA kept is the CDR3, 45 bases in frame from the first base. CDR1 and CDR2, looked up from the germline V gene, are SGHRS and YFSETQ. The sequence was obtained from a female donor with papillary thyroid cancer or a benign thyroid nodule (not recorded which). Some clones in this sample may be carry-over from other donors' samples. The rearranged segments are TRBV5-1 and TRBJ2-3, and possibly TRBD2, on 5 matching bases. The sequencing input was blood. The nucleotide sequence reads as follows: TGCGCCAGCGCCTTTAGTAGCCCCCGTACGGGGACGCAGTATTTT. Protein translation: CASAFSSPRTGTQYF.